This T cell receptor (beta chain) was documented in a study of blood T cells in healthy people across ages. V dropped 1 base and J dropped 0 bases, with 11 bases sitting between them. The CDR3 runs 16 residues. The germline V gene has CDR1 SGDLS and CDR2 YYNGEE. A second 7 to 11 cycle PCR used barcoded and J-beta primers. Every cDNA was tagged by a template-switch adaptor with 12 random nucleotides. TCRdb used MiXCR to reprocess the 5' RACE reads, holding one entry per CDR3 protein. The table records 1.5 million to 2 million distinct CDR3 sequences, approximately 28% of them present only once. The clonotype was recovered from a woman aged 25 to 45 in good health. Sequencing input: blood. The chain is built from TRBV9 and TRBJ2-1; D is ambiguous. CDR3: CASSVQLGSSYNEQFF. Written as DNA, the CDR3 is TGTGCCAGCAGCGTACAACTGGGAAGCTCCTACAATGAGCAGTTCTTC.